This TCR beta chain was observed in a study of blood T cell repertoires in COVID-19. Study summary: Both acute and convalescent COVID-19 samples were obtained from the United States, Italy and Spain. PBMCs, B-cell-depleted T cells, or T cells were the source of the cDNA or gDNA that made up the material.

One Seattle source followed patients from active infection through their disease course. As processed by the authors: Cell counts per sample came from amplifying reference gene primers. Here immunoSEQ multiplex PCR was the method, and the copy in TCRdb shows in-frame clones only, minus some. The V and J calls and clone size were taken over from that table, and D and trimming were inferred from the DNA. The sample contains around 160,000 clones, approximately 93% of which appear only once. V was shortened by 3 bases and J by 0 bases, with 20 bases between the two germline ends. Germline CDR1 and CDR2: DFQATT and SNEGSKA (reference sequence). There are 17 residues in the CDR3.

The sample comprised peripheral blood. This clonotype was obtained from an older woman with COVID-19, enrolled during active disease. V gene TRBV20-1 combines with J gene TRBJ1-1; no clear D. The CDR3 nucleotides are TGCAGTGCTAGTGTAGCCCGGACTCTGAACATGAACACTGAAGCTTTCTTT. Translation: CSASVARTLNMNTEAFF.